The 15 T cell receptor beta chains below come from one sample, sequenced in a study of blood T cell repertoires in COVID-19 (TCRdb year 2020). The library was obtained by the immunoSEQ multiplex PCR assay. As stored in TCRdb, this immuneACCESS dataset retains in-frame rearrangements with V and J assigned. A fraction of the clones does not appear; measured against another copy, unresolved V genes explain less than half of the discrepancy, and the remainder lacks a known reason. This sample has some 300,000 clones in its table, and approximately 86% of those were observed once. Roughly 13% of the sample goes to the ten largest clones. Sequenced sample: peripheral blood. The receptors shown here come from a woman aged 70-85 years with COVID-19, enrolled during active disease.

The J gene is TRBJ2-3, the V gene TRBV27; TRBD2 matches at 7 bases. In germline, CDR1 is MNHEY, CDR2 SMNVEV (reference sequence). V gave up 5 bases and J gave up 3 bases; unmatched junction bases: 8. The CDR3 runs to 15 residues. The CDR3 DNA reads TGTGCCAGCAGTCCCCTCGTCGGGGGGACAGATACGCAGTATTTT. Translating gives CASSPLVGGTDTQYF.

The CDR3 spells CASSLQGPRTDTQYF. The CDR3 coding sequence is TGCGCCAGCAGCTTACAGGGACCGCGCACAGATACGCAGTATTTT. The gene calls are TRBV5-1 and TRBJ2-3, with a tentative D call TRBD1 (6 bases). In germline, CDR1 is SGHRS, CDR2 YFSETQ. The CDR3 runs to 15 residues. Between the trimmed V and J ends, which lost 2 bases and 1 base, there was a span of 11 bases.

The V call is TRBV5-1, the J call TRBJ2-5; a possible D gene is TRBD1 (6 bases). Trimming removed 4 bases from V and 2 bases from J, with 15 bases in between. Germline assignment: CDR1 SGHRS and CDR2 YFSETQ. The CDR3 is made up of 15 amino acids. This chain's CDR3 is CASSPGQGSQETQYF. As DNA, the CDR3 is TGCGCCAGCAGCCCGGGGCAGGGGTCACAAGAGACCCAGTACTTC.

The chain carries TRBV2 and TRBJ2-7; TRBD2 aligns across 8 bases. CDR3 length: 14 amino acids. Germline CDR1 and CDR2: SNHLY and FYNNEI. Losses at the gene ends were 6 bases for V and 2 bases for J; bases not matched to a gene: 6. CDR3 sequence: CASRNRGGTYEQYF. CDR3 in DNA: TGTGCCAGCAGGAACCGCGGGGGGACCTACGAGCAGTACTTC.

The V and J genes are TRBV7-3 and TRBJ2-3; D is undetermined. The CDR3 consists of 10 residues. Germline V gene sequence: CDR1 SGHTA, CDR2 FQGTGA. The CDR3 bases are TGTGTTCCGGTCACAGATACGCAGTATTTT. Translated, it gives CVPVTDTQYF.

This clone was observed a single time. The chain links TRBV2 to TRBJ1-4; possible D gene TRBD1, 5 bases. There are 13 residues in the CDR3. The germline V and J ends were trimmed by 8 bases and 1 base, with 8 bases remaining between them. Germline loops: CDR1 SNHLY, CDR2 FYNNEI. CDR3 amino acids: CASLDRTNEKLFF. CDR3 bases: TGTGCCAGCCTTGACAGAACTAATGAAAAACTGTTTTTT.

The rearrangement joins TRBV13 to TRBJ1-6; 7 nucleotides line up with TRBD1. CDR1 is PRHDT and CDR2 is FYEKMQ in the germline V gene (reference sequence). Trimming took 8 bases from V and 8 from J; bases not matched to a gene: 12. The CDR3 sequence is 15 residues long. CDR3 region: CASSPGRGRDSPLHF. The CDR3 DNA reads as TGTGCCAGCTCCCCGGGAAGGGGGCGTGATTCACCCCTCCACTTT.

J is TRBJ2-1 and V is TRBV2; TRBD2 matches 11 bases. The CDR3 has 15 amino acids. V lost 11 bases to trimming and J lost 7 bases; unmatched junction nucleotides: 13. CDR1 SNHLY and CDR2 FYNNEI come from the germline V gene. This CDR3 reads CAGRPDSGGANEQFF. In DNA, the CDR3 is TGTGCCGGCCGCCCCGATAGCGGGGGGGCTAATGAGCAGTTCTTC.

This clone was found once. This specimen includes other DNA sequences encoding the same CDR3. The CDR3, as DNA: TGCGCCAGCAGCTTACAGGGGGGAAATGAAAAACTGTTTTTT. Protein product: CASSLQGGNEKLFF. This chain links TRBV5-1 with TRBJ1-4; 8 nucleotides line up with TRBD1. Germline V gene sequence: CDR1 SGHRS, CDR2 YFSETQ. The CDR3 contains 14 residues. The V segment lost 2 bases and the J segment 5 bases; nucleotides outside the gene matches: 2.

The CDR3 DNA reads TGTGCCAGCAGCAACAGGGAAGGGAACTCCTACGAGCAGTACTTC. Its protein is CASSNREGNSYEQYF. The genes are TRBV21-1 and TRBJ2-7; the table's TRBD1 call for D was not verified on the DNA. TRBV21-1 is described as a pseudogene. This CDR3 comprises 15 residues.

V usage is TRBV3-1 (or the pseudogene TRBV3-2) and J usage is TRBJ1-5; TRBD1 is a possible D gene (6 bases). This CDR3 comprises 14 residues. V lost 3 bases and J 6 bases, leaving 12 bases between the germline ends. Germline loops: CDR1 LGHDT, CDR2 YNNKEL (reference sequence). CDR3 in amino acids: CASSHWGPGQPQHF. In DNA form, the CDR3 reads TGTGCCAGCAGCCATTGGGGGCCGGGTCAGCCCCAGCATTTT.

The chain combines TRBV3-1 (or the pseudogene TRBV3-2) with TRBJ2-3; TRBD2 matches at 12 bases. The CDR3 covers 15 residues. V lost 4 bases, J lost 4 bases, and 3 bases stayed unmatched. Germline assignment: CDR1 LGHDT and CDR2 YNNKEL (reference sequence). CDR3 sequence (DNA): TGTGCCAGCAGCCCTAGCGGGGGGGCAGCAGATACGCAGTATTTT. This translates into CASSPSGGAADTQYF.

V usage is TRBV6-2 or TRBV6-3 and J usage is TRBJ2-1; the D is unclear. The CDR3 is made up of 13 amino acids. V was cut by 2 bases and J by 2 bases, with 4 bases left in between. Germline V CDR1 and CDR2: MNHEY, SVGEGT. CDR3 nucleotides: TGTGCCAGCAGTTACGGCACCTACAATGAGCAGTTCTTC. This translates into CASSYGTYNEQFF.

This sequence joins TRBV5-1 and TRBJ1-2, with 8 bases fitting TRBD1. The CDR3 sequence is 15 residues long. CDR1 is SGHRS, CDR2 YFSETQ, per germline. The trim removed 0 bases at V and 3 bases at J, leaving 4 bases unmatched. The CDR3 region is CASSLGTGQDYGYTF. The CDR3 DNA reads as TGCGCCAGCAGCTTGGGGACAGGGCAGGACTATGGCTACACCTTC.

The chain is built from TRBV5-1 and TRBJ1-2, with 9 bases identical to TRBD1. The junction had 6 bases not matched to a gene; V was cut back by 4 bases and J by 8 bases. The CDR3 is made up of 13 amino acids. CDR1 and CDR2 from the germline V gene are SGHRS and YFSETQ. For the CDR3, the DNA is TGCGCCAGCAGCCCCGGGACAGGGCAAGGCTACACCTTC. Amino acid sequence: CASSPGTGQGYTF.